The T cell receptor beta chain under discussion was sequenced for a study of human T cells and chemical hapten exposure (dated by TCRdb to the early 2020s). Regarding the study in general: For sensitization, 2% DPC in acetone was applied to a roughly 2 cm by roughly 2 cm area of upper inner arm skin. In alopecia patients, the study followed how the peripheral blood TCR repertoire changed in vivo over primary and secondary sensitization to diphenylcyclopropenone (DPC), a hapten. Patch testing was performed on the upper back with Finn chambers containing 0.01% DPC, and the patch tests were scored after 6 days according to International Contact Dermatitis Research Group standards. The libraries were sequenced as a pool, and the TCR yield per sample differed mostly because of small variations in library volumes within the pool. Blood was sampled from patients pre-sensitization (week 0) and at 2, 6 and about 24 weeks after DPC sensitization. Most of the patients in the cohort were female, and the cohort covered alopecia areata with under or over 50% scalp involvement, alopecia totalis and alopecia universalis. Patients additionally received weekly therapeutic DPC doses to the scalp throughout the approximately 22-week study period. Twenty-nine alopecia patients provided blood for TCR sequencing at one to four time points (pre-sensitization, 2, 6 and 24 weeks).

The library relied on RACE. Reads for this sample came from a NextSeq 500. Library preparation attached unique molecular identifiers to individual cDNA molecules for quantitative, reproducible TCR counting. From each blood RNA sample, both TCR alpha and TCR beta chains were sequenced. The published analysis was carried out like this. Samples had a median of roughly 91,000 TCRs, with a range from roughly 20,000 to 690,600. The Decombinator software suite was used to annotate V, J and CDR3 in the TCR reads. For PS versus PT1 abundance plots, all samples were subsampled to the same number of TCRs (28,000). TCRs were defined as expanded if absent before sensitization and observed at least eight times at the 2-week time point. The public reads were run again by TCRdb, first through fastp at Q25 and then through MiXCR, and only productive beta chains were kept. Every distinct CDR3 protein forms one entry, paired with its most common genes and DNA. The V and J calls and clone size come from TCRdb's table, not from the authors' own analysis. In all, the sample holds under 400,000 distinct CDR3 sequences, and 5.1% of those were seen once. The ten top clones hold 2% to 3% of the sample.

This clonotype has a count of ten or more. No cognate antigen has been identified for it. Base-call qualities are not available, and no considerably larger clone is one nucleotide away. CDR1 and CDR2, per the germline V gene, are SGHDN and FVKESK. The CDR3 sequence holds 17 residues, the cysteine and phenylalanine included. Only the CDR3 part of the read is kept: 51 bases, read in frame from the first base. The V end loses 3 bases and the J end loses 9 bases, and a stretch of 27 bases separates them. The time point label of this sample denotes: pre-sensitization, week 0. Explained via the paper, the treatment or condition label denotes: therapeutic diphenylcyclopropenone sensitization with weekly scalp DPC. At every patch-test visit, the blood draw took place before the patch test was put on. Eligible patients were aged 18 to 70, diagnosed with alopecia, deemed suitable for DPC therapy, and excluded if pregnant. Total RNA was extracted from unfractionated whole blood that had been collected in Tempus Blood RNA tubes.

Results and caveats for the whole study, not just this receptor: DPC sensitization did not change how many TCRs were above 1 in 1000 frequency, and no evidence was found of alterations in global repertoire structure. The number of PT1 expanded TCRs positively correlated with patch test score, significant at thresholds 8, 16 and 32 but not 4. Alopecia, a presumed autoimmune disease, was present in all patients, so the immune response of the patients might differ from that of healthy individuals. Compared with pre-sensitization or healthy control sets, expanded TCRs formed significantly more large CDR3 similarity clusters, which is consistent with antigen-driven responses. Repeated subsampling changed both the strength of the expansion versus patch-test correlation and the threshold at which that correlation became significant.

The TCR originated in a woman between 45 and 65 years old with alopecia areata. Some clones in this sample may be carry-over from other donors' samples. The sequencing here drew on whole blood, taken in connection with sensitization to the hapten diphenylcyclopropenone (DPC). The V and J segments used are TRBV14 and TRBJ2-7; a tentative D call is TRBD1 (7 bases match). The DNA reads as follows: TGTGCCAGCAGCCACTCAGGGCGCGGGACAGCAGGTGGAGCGCAGTACTTC. This yields the protein CASSHSGRGTAGGAQYF.